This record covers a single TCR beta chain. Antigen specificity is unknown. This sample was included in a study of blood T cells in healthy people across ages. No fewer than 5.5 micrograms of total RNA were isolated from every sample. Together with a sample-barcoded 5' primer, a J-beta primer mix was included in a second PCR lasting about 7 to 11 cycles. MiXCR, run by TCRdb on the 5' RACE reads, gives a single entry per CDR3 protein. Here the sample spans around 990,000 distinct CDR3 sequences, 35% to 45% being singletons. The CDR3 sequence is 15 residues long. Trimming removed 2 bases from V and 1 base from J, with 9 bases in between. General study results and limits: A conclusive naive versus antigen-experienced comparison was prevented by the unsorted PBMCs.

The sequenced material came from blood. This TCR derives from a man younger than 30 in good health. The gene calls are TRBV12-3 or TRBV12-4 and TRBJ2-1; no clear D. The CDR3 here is CASSLRQVSYNEQFF. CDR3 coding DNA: TGTGCCAGCAGTTTAAGGCAGGTTTCCTACAATGAGCAGTTCTTC.